Included here is one T cell receptor beta chain sequence, with context. Its recognized antigen is unknown. No quality values exist for individual bases; no much larger clone is one base distant. Each collaborating institution followed its own protocols to collect whole blood in K2EDTA tubes. For TCRbeta analysis, collaborators shipped samples as frozen whole blood, isolated PBMCs, or DNA extracted from either of those sample types. This sample stems from a study of blood T cell repertoires in COVID-19 (dated by TCRdb to 2018 to 2020). Broadly, across the study: The collaborator samples originated in the United States, Italy and Spain and spanned the acute and convalescent phases of COVID-19. The samples were drawn from two sources: the first 160 participants of the ongoing ImmuneRACE study, and over 1,000 subjects contributed by 6 global collaborators. HLA class I and class II types, where available, came from metadata supplied by the sample provider rather than from assay-based typing. Deeply sampled blood TCRbeta repertoires from subjects exposed to, actively infected with, or recovered from COVID-19 were included in the dataset. The repertoires were released in a freely available public database meant as a resource for research on the immune response to SARS-CoV-2. A de-identified subject ID, COVID-19 status, age in years and sex were almost always included in the sample metadata. The prospective study material was composed of cDNA or gDNA derived from T cells, B-cell-depleted T cells, or PBMCs.

CDR1 and CDR2, per the germline V gene, are MDHEN and SYDVKM. V drops 4 bases and J drops 2 bases, leaving 18 bases in between. From the cysteine up to the phenylalanine, the CDR3 has a length of 17 residues. Only the CDR3 DNA is retained, 51 bases long and in frame from the first base. What the study reported, not specific to this receptor: Clinical and demographic metadata were provided uncurated, with the amount varying by source and participant.

TCRbeta CDR3 regions were amplified from genomic DNA by means of the immunoSEQ Assay, a bias-controlled multiplex PCR. In the paper's pipeline: Nucleated cell counts per sample were estimated from amplification of reference gene primers within the assay. To quantify the absolute abundance of each unique TCRbeta CDR3 rearrangement, sequence reads were collapsed and filtered. For each sample, productive Simpson clonality was calculated by taking the square root of Simpson's diversity index across productive rearrangements. Held by TCRdb, this immuneACCESS table contains in-frame sequences only and omits some clones. Under half of the omission traces to an unresolved V gene where checked; the cause of the rest is unknown. Clone size and the V and J calls come from that table; the DNA yielded D and trimming. Recorded for this sample are 75,000 to 80,000 clones; roughly 80% of them occurred a single time. Over 15% of the sample rests with the top ten.

The receptor chain draws on TRBV28 and TRBJ1-5; the D gene cannot be resolved reliably. The sequenced sample was peripheral blood. The TCR was taken from a woman in her fifties or sixties with acute or convalescent COVID-19. CDR3 region: CASSSSREGGGNQPQHF. The DNA is TGTGCCAGCAGTTCCTCTCGCGAGGGCGGAGGCAATCAGCCCCAGCATTTT.